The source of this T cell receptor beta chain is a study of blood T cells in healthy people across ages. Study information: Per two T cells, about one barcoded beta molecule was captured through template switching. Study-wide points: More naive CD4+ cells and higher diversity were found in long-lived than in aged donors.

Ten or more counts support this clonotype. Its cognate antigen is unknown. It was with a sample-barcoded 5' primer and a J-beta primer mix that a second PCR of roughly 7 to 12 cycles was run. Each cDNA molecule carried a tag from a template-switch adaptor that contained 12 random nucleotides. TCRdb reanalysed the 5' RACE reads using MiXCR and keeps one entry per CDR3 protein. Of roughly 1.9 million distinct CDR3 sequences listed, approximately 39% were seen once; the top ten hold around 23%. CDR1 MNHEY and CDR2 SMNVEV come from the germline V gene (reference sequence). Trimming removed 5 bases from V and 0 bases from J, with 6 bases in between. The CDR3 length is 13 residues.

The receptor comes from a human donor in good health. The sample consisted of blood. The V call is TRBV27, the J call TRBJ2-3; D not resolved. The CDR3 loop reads CASSQLSTDTQYF. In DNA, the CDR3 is TGTGCCAGCAGTCAATTAAGCACAGATACGCAGTATTTT.